These T cell receptor beta chains were read from a single sample in a study of blood T cell repertoires in COVID-19. Sequencing was performed with immunoSEQ multiplex PCR; in TCRdb, only in-frame clones are kept and a portion is missing. The data hold fewer than 350,000 clones, with about 89% observed a single time. Sequenced sample: peripheral blood. Source of these receptors: a man in his forties or fifties with acute or convalescent COVID-19. The CDR3 runs from the conserved cysteine through the conserved F or W. Fields, in order: clone size, D gene, V gene, J gene, CDR3 protein, CDR3 DNA. A D gene is named only where the DNA matches it firmly. Only part of the rows carry a size: once, few, many, or a class if the clone is expanded.

abundance: .
d_gene: .
v_gene: TRBV30
j_gene: TRBJ1-4
CDR3aa: CAWSVRREGKLFF
CDR3nt: TGTGCCTGGAGTGTACGGAGGGAGGGAAAACTGTTTTTT

abundance: .
d_gene: .
v_gene: TRBV3-1/TRBV3-2
j_gene: TRBJ2-7
CDR3aa: CASSQRLADSYEQYF
CDR3nt: TGTGCCAGCAGCCAACGTCTGGCTGACTCCTACGAGCAGTACTTC

abundance: .
d_gene: .
v_gene: TRBV4-1
j_gene: TRBJ1-5
CDR3aa: CASSQERVAGNQPQHF
CDR3nt: TGCGCCAGCAGCCAAGAGAGGGTGGCAGGCAATCAGCCCCAGCATTTT

abundance: .
d_gene: TRBD1
v_gene: TRBV19
j_gene: TRBJ1-5
CDR3aa: CASTDRGSNQPQHF
CDR3nt: TGTGCCAGTACCGACAGGGGAAGCAATCAGCCCCAGCATTTT

abundance: .
d_gene: .
v_gene: TRBV6-5
j_gene: TRBJ1-1
CDR3aa: CASSYYSNPPNTEAFF
CDR3nt: TGTGCCAGCAGTTATTACTCGAACCCTCCGAACACTGAAGCTTTCTTT

abundance: .
d_gene: .
v_gene: TRBV5-4
j_gene: TRBJ1-6
CDR3aa: CASSSLPRQFDNSPLHF
CDR3nt: TGTGCCAGCAGTTCCTTGCCCCGTCAGTTCGATAATTCACCCCTCCACTTT

abundance: .
d_gene: .
v_gene: TRBV11-2
j_gene: TRBJ2-1
CDR3aa: CASSRLLPGLNNEQFF
CDR3nt: TGTGCCAGCAGCCGTCTCCTCCCGGGACTCAACAATGAGCAGTTCTTC

abundance: .
d_gene: .
v_gene: TRBV15
j_gene: TRBJ1-2
CDR3aa: CATSFTYRRDGYTF
CDR3nt: TGTGCCACCAGCTTTACTTACAGGAGAGATGGCTACACCTTC

abundance: .
d_gene: .
v_gene: TRBV9
j_gene: TRBJ1-3
CDR3aa: CASSVGRGFGPPLEGNTIYF
CDR3nt: TGTGCCAGCAGCGTAGGGAGGGGTTTTGGTCCACCTTTAGAGGGAAACACCATATATTTT

abundance: once
d_gene: TRBD2
v_gene: TRBV7-3
j_gene: TRBJ2-1
CDR3aa: CASSRPGTSVGGEQFF
CDR3nt: TGTGCCAGCAGCCGCCCCGGGACTAGCGTCGGGGGGGAGCAGTTCTTC

abundance: .
d_gene: TRBD2
v_gene: TRBV5-1
j_gene: TRBJ2-2
CDR3aa: CASSFSTSGGLNTGELFF
CDR3nt: TGCGCCAGCAGCTTCTCGACTAGCGGGGGGCTGAACACCGGGGAGCTGTTTTTT

abundance: .
d_gene: .
v_gene: TRBV24-1
j_gene: TRBJ2-6
CDR3aa: CATSVGLGNVLTF
CDR3nt: TGTGCCACCAGTGTGGGACTGGGAAACGTCCTGACTTTC

abundance: .
d_gene: .
v_gene: TRBV7-6
j_gene: TRBJ2-5
CDR3aa: CASSLEQGVGETQYF
CDR3nt: TGTGCCAGCAGCTTAGAACAGGGTGTGGGAGAGACCCAGTACTTC

abundance: .
d_gene: TRBD2
v_gene: TRBV24-1
j_gene: TRBJ2-3
CDR3aa: CATSDSGAGEVDTQYF
CDR3nt: TGTGCCACCAGTGATTCCGGAGCGGGGGAGGTAGATACGCAGTATTTT

abundance: .
d_gene: .
v_gene: TRBV5-1
j_gene: TRBJ1-2
CDR3aa: CASSLGGQGGIYGYTF
CDR3nt: TGCGCCAGCAGCTTGGGAGGGCAGGGAGGAATTTATGGCTACACCTTC

abundance: .
d_gene: TRBD1
v_gene: TRBV5-8
j_gene: TRBJ2-3
CDR3aa: CASSLRQGGDTQYF
CDR3nt: TGTGCCAGCAGCTTGCGACAGGGGGGAGATACGCAGTATTTT

abundance: .
d_gene: TRBD1
v_gene: TRBV4-2
j_gene: TRBJ1-1
CDR3aa: CASSQGGTGGRTEAFF
CDR3nt: TGTGCCAGCAGCCAAGGCGGGACAGGGGGTCGCACTGAAGCTTTCTTT

abundance: .
d_gene: TRBD1
v_gene: TRBV6-1
j_gene: TRBJ1-5
CDR3aa: CASSARDRGSSYSNQPQHF
CDR3nt: TGTGCCAGCAGTGCTCGGGACAGGGGGTCCTCTTATAGCAATCAGCCCCAGCATTTT

abundance: .
d_gene: .
v_gene: TRBV14
j_gene: TRBJ1-1
CDR3aa: CASSQGKLNTEAFF
CDR3nt: TGTGCCAGCAGCCAAGGAAAGCTGAACACTGAAGCTTTCTTT

abundance: few
d_gene: .
v_gene: TRBV3-1/TRBV3-2
j_gene: TRBJ1-1
CDR3aa: CASSQLATEAFF
CDR3nt: TGTGCCAGCAGCCAGCTGGCCACTGAAGCTTTCTTT

abundance: .
d_gene: TRBD1
v_gene: TRBV14
j_gene: TRBJ1-2
CDR3aa: CASSPTWGQAYGYTF
CDR3nt: TGTGCCAGCAGCCCTACCTGGGGACAGGCCTATGGCTACACCTTC

abundance: .
d_gene: .
v_gene: TRBV11-1
j_gene: TRBJ2-1
CDR3aa: CASSFIRYNNEQFF
CDR3nt: TGTGCCAGCAGCTTCATCAGATACAACAATGAGCAGTTCTTC

abundance: .
d_gene: .
v_gene: TRBV4-2
j_gene: TRBJ2-4
CDR3aa: CASSQDRGLLAKNIQYF
CDR3nt: TGTGCCAGCAGCCAAGATCGGGGTCTCCTAGCCAAAAACATTCAGTACTTC

abundance: .
d_gene: .
v_gene: TRBV12-5
j_gene: TRBJ1-1
CDR3aa: CASGLVEGTEAFF
CDR3nt: TGTGCTAGTGGTTTGGTAGAGGGAACTGAAGCTTTCTTT

abundance: .
d_gene: .
v_gene: TRBV5-1
j_gene: TRBJ1-1
CDR3aa: CASSREGPQGTEAFF
CDR3nt: TGCGCCAGCAGCCGAGAAGGACCGCAGGGTACTGAAGCTTTCTTT

abundance: .
d_gene: .
v_gene: TRBV7-3
j_gene: TRBJ2-2
CDR3aa: CASSLLANTGELFF
CDR3nt: TGTGCCAGCAGCTTACTCGCGAACACCGGGGAGCTGTTTTTT

abundance: .
d_gene: .
v_gene: TRBV2
j_gene: TRBJ1-3
CDR3aa: CASTARVSGNTIYF
CDR3nt: TGTGCCAGCACGGCGCGGGTCTCTGGAAACACCATATATTTT

abundance: .
d_gene: .
v_gene: TRBV11-2
j_gene: TRBJ2-7
CDR3aa: CASSQTPTPLYEQYF
CDR3nt: TGTGCCAGCAGCCAGACCCCGACACCCCTCTACGAGCAGTACTTC

abundance: .
d_gene: TRBD1
v_gene: TRBV29-1
j_gene: TRBJ1-6
CDR3aa: CSVAPGTGDSPLHF
CDR3nt: TGCAGCGTTGCCCCGGGGACAGGGGACTCACCCCTCCACTTT

abundance: .
d_gene: TRBD1
v_gene: TRBV9
j_gene: TRBJ1-1
CDR3aa: CASSTRQGLNTEAFF
CDR3nt: TGTGCCAGCAGCACCCGACAGGGATTGAACACTGAAGCTTTCTTT

abundance: .
d_gene: TRBD1
v_gene: TRBV7-6
j_gene: TRBJ1-2
CDR3aa: CASSFLGQGAGGYTF
CDR3nt: TGTGCCAGCAGCTTTTTGGGACAGGGGGCTGGTGGCTACACCTTC

abundance: .
d_gene: .
v_gene: TRBV5-4
j_gene: TRBJ1-5
CDR3aa: CASSLNQPQHF
CDR3nt: TGTGCCAGCAGCCTAAATCAGCCCCAGCATTTT

abundance: .
d_gene: TRBD2
v_gene: TRBV13
j_gene: TRBJ2-7
CDR3aa: CASSVSGGAGYEQYF
CDR3nt: TGTGCCAGCAGCGTTAGCGGGGGGGCAGGGTACGAGCAGTACTTC

abundance: .
d_gene: TRBD2
v_gene: TRBV19
j_gene: TRBJ2-3
CDR3aa: CASSHGLAGSSTDTQYF
CDR3nt: TGTGCCAGTAGTCACGGGCTAGCGGGATCCAGCACAGATACGCAGTATTTT

abundance: .
d_gene: .
v_gene: TRBV2
j_gene: TRBJ1-2
CDR3aa: CASSLGPGYGYTF
CDR3nt: TGTGCCAGCAGTTTGGGTCCGGGCTATGGCTACACCTTC

abundance: few
d_gene: .
v_gene: TRBV18
j_gene: TRBJ2-1
CDR3aa: CASSPFAGNAYNEQFF
CDR3nt: TGTGCCAGCTCGCCCTTCGCGGGGAATGCCTACAATGAGCAGTTCTTC

abundance: .
d_gene: TRBD2
v_gene: TRBV11-3
j_gene: TRBJ2-1
CDR3aa: CASSPALAGPYNEQFF
CDR3nt: TGTGCCAGCAGCCCTGCACTAGCGGGGCCCTACAATGAGCAGTTCTTC

abundance: .
d_gene: .
v_gene: TRBV9
j_gene: TRBJ1-4
CDR3aa: CASSPDSRIDEKLFF
CDR3nt: TGTGCCAGCAGCCCCGATTCGAGAATTGATGAAAAACTGTTTTTT

abundance: .
d_gene: TRBD1
v_gene: TRBV5-1
j_gene: TRBJ2-7
CDR3aa: CASRRDRVYYEQYF
CDR3nt: TGCGCCAGCAGAAGGGACAGGGTTTACTACGAGCAGTACTTC

abundance: once
d_gene: .
v_gene: TRBV5-4
j_gene: TRBJ2-7
CDR3aa: CASSLVGLEQYF
CDR3nt: TGTGCCAGCAGCTTGGTCGGTTTGGAGCAGTACTTC

abundance: .
d_gene: .
v_gene: TRBV29-1
j_gene: TRBJ2-7
CDR3aa: CSVVWRDEQYF
CDR3nt: TGCAGCGTTGTTTGGCGGGACGAGCAGTACTTC

abundance: .
d_gene: .
v_gene: TRBV5-1
j_gene: TRBJ2-1
CDR3aa: CASSSGPLVGYNEQFF
CDR3nt: TGCGCCAGCAGCAGTGGGCCTCTCGTGGGCTACAATGAGCAGTTCTTC

abundance: .
d_gene: TRBD2
v_gene: TRBV12-5
j_gene: TRBJ2-1
CDR3aa: CASVPPTSGGADEQFF
CDR3nt: TGTGCTAGTGTTCCTCCGACTAGCGGGGGGGCCGATGAGCAGTTCTTC

abundance: .
d_gene: TRBD1
v_gene: TRBV5-4
j_gene: TRBJ1-6
CDR3aa: CASVEQGAKSSPLHF
CDR3nt: TGTGCCAGCGTCGAACAGGGGGCGAAGAGTTCACCCCTCCACTTT

abundance: .
d_gene: .
v_gene: TRBV6-6
j_gene: TRBJ1-6
CDR3aa: CASSTTNNSPLHF
CDR3nt: TGTGCCAGCAGCACCACTAATAATTCACCCCTCCACTTT